Below are 4 T cell receptor beta chains sequenced from a single sample in a study of beta chain features in type 1 diabetes (dated by TCRdb to 2016 to 2019). The library was obtained by the immunoSEQ multiplex PCR assay. All of the isolated RNA was reverse transcribed with the High Capacity cDNA Reverse Transcription Kit, so expressed TCRB transcripts were sequenced. TCRdb's version of the immuneACCESS table is confined to in-frame rearrangements and falls short of the full clone set. An unresolved V gene accounts for under half of the shortfall where checked; the remainder is of unknown origin. This sample lists around 330,000 clones; roughly 9.6% were detected once. Around 0.015% of the sample is held by the ten biggest clonotypes. Sequencing used naive CD4+ T cells from blood. The cell subset or site label for this specimen denotes: true naive CD4+ T cells. Every receptor here comes from a woman in her twenties or thirties in good health.

The table lists this clone with a few counts. This sequence joins TRBV2 and TRBJ2-6; 9 bases line up with TRBD1. The CDR3 spans 16 residues. Trimming at V came to 6 bases and at J to 0 bases, leaving 3 bases not matched to a gene. Per the germline V gene, CDR1 is SNHLY and CDR2 is FYNNEI. CDR3 loop: CASRGQGLSGANVLTF. The CDR3 DNA sequence: TGTGCCAGCAGGGGACAGGGACTCTCTGGGGCCAACGTCCTGACTTTC.

This chain uses TRBV7-2 with TRBJ2-3; 10 bases are shared with TRBD2. The V gene end was trimmed by 6 bases and the J gene end by 5 bases; junction bases not matched to a gene: 8. From germline, CDR1 is SGHTA and CDR2 FQGNSA. The CDR3 totals 15 residues. CDR3 residues: CASRLLAGVVDTQYF. The DNA for the CDR3 is TGTGCCAGCAGGCTTCTAGCGGGAGTGGTAGATACGCAGTATTTT.

V and J are TRBV7-3 and TRBJ2-1; D is perhaps TRBD2 (6 bases). The CDR3 extends over 13 amino acids. Trimming removed 3 bases from V and 9 bases from J, with 12 bases in between. Germline-derived CDR1 and CDR2 are SGHTA and FQGTGA. Written as DNA, the CDR3 is TGTGCCAGCAGCTTCGGCGGGGCGACTGAGCAGTTCTTC. Residues: CASSFGGATEQFF.

The chain is built from TRBV10-3 and TRBJ2-5; a possible D gene is TRBD1 (6 bases). The germline V gene encodes CDR1 ENHRY and CDR2 SYGVKD. Between the trimmed V and J ends, which lost 7 bases and 2 bases, there was a span of 11 bases. The CDR3 has 13 amino acids. The CDR3 protein is CAIMGQGQETQYF. CDR3 in DNA: TGTGCCATCATGGGGCAGGGGCAAGAGACCCAGTACTTC.